This T cell receptor beta chain was documented in a study of cytomegalovirus exposure and HLA in healthy donors. Study findings and constraints: Despite most TCR sequences being rare, some public TCRs occurred in many donors. Among TCR beta chains, those listed as cytomegalovirus-associated numbered over 150. In vitro testing confirmed a few CMV-associated chains as specific for CMV antigens.

The data were produced by immunoSEQ multiplex PCR, yet TCRdb's version contains in-frame clones alone and is incomplete. The data contain 120,000 to 150,000 clones, 84% of them seen just once; the ten biggest clones take up 1.4% to 1.5%. Remarks on this clone: What it binds is unknown.

The sequenced material came from PBMCs. The clonotype originates from a woman aged 25 to 45 in good health and CMV-seronegative.

The CDR3 DNA follows: TGCGCCAGCAGCTTGGTGCCAGCGGGGGGGCAAGAGACCCAGTACTTC. Encoded protein: CASSLVPAGGQETQYF. The V and J genes are TRBV5-1 and TRBJ2-5; 10 nucleotides line up with TRBD2. Per the germline V gene, CDR1 is SGHRS and CDR2 is YFSETQ. Trimming cost V 0 bases and J 2 bases; bases outside gene matches: 4. The CDR3 is 16 amino acids. The full variable domain, with the rest looked up from reference TRBV5-1 and TRBJ2-5, is KAGVTQTPRYLIKTRGQQVTLSCSPISGHRSVSWYQQTPGQGLQFLFEYFSETQRNKGNFPGRFSGRQFSNSRSEMNVSTLELGDSALYLCASSLVPAGGQETQYFGPGTRLLVL.